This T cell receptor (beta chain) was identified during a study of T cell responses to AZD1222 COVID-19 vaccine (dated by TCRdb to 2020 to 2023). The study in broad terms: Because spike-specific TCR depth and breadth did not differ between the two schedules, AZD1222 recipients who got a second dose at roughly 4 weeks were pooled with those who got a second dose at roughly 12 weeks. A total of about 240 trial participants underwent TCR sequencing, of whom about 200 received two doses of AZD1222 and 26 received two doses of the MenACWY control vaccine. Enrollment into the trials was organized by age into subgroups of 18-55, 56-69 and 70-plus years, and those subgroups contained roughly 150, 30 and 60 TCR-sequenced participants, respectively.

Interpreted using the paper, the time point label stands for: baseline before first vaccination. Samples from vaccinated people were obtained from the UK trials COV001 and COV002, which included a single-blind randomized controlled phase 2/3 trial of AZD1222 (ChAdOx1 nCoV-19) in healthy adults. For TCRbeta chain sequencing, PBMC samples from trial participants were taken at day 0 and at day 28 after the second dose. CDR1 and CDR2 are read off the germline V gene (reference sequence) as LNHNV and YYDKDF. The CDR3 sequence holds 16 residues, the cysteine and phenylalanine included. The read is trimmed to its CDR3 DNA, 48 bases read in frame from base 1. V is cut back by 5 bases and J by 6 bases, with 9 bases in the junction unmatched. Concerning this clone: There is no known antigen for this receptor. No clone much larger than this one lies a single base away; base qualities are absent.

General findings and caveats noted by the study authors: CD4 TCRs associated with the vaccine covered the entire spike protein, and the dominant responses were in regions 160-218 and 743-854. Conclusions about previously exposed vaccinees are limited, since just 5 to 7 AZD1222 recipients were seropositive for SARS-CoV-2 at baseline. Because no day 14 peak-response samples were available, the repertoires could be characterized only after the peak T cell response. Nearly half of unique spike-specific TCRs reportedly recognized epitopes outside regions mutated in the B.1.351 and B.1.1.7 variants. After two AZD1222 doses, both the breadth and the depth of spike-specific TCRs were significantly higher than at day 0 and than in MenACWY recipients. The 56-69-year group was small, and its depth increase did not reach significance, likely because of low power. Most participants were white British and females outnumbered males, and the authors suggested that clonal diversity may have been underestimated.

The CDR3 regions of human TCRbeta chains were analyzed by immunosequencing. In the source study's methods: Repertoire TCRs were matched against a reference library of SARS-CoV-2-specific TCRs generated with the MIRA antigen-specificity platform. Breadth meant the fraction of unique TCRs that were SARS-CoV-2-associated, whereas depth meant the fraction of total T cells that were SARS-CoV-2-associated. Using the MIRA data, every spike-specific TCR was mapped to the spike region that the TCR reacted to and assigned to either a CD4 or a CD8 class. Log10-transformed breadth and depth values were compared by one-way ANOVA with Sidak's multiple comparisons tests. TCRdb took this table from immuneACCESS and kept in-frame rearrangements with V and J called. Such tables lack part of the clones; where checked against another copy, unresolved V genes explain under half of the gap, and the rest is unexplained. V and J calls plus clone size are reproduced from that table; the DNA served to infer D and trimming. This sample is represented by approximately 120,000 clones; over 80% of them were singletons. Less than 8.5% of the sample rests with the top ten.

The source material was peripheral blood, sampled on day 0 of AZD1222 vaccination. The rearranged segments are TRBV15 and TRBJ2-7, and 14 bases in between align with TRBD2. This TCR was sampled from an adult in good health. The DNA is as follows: TGTGCCACCAGCGGAGGACTAGCGGGAGGAAGAGGCGAGCAGTACTTC. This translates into CATSGGLAGGRGEQYF. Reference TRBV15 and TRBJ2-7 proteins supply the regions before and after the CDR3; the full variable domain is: DAMVIQNPRYQVTQFGKPVTLSCSQTLNHNVMYWYQQKSSQAPKLLFHYYDKDFNNEADTPDNFQSRRPNTSFCFLDIRSPGLGDTAMYLCATSGGLAGGRGEQYFGPGTRLTVT.